This T cell receptor (beta chain) was sequenced during a study of technical replicates of blood from several donors. Per the germline V gene, CDR1 is SQVTM and CDR2 is ANQGSEA. The ends lost 1 base at V and 8 bases at J; junction bases unmatched: 6. The CDR3 has 14 residues. Only in-frame clones appear in the TCRdb table, and some are missing; sequencing was by immunoSEQ multiplex PCR. The sample carries about 75,000 clones, nearly 98% recorded once. This TCR was sampled from a human donor in good health. The chain joins TRBV29-1 to TRBJ1-4; 8 nucleotides align to TRBD1. The material sequenced was T cells isolated from PBMCs. The CDR3 here is CSVEALGQGEKLFF. The CDR3, as DNA: TGCAGCGTTGAAGCCCTTGGACAGGGAGAAAAACTGTTTTTT.